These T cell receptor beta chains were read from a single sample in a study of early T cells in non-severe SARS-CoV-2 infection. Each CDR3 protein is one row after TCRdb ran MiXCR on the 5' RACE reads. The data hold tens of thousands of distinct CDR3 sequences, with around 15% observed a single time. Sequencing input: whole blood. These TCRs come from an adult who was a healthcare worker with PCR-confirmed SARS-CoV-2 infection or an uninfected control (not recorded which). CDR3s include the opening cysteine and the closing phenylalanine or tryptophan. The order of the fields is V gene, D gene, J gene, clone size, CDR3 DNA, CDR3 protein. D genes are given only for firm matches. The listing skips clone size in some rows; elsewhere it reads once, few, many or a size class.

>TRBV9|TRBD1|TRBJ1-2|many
TGTGCCAGCAGCCCGACGACAGGGGGCATAACCGGCTACACCTTC
CASSPTTGGITGYTF
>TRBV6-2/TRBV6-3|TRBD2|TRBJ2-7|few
TGTGCCAGCAGTTACTCCGCGGGGGAGCCAGGAAAGCAGTACTTC
CASSYSAGEPGKQYF
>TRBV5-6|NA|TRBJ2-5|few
TGTGCCAGCAGCTTGGCAGGGCGGGGAGAGACCCAGTACTTC
CASSLAGRGETQYF
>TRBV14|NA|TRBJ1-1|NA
TGTGCCAGCAGCCAAGATCGGAAGACATTCCGGGAAGCTTTCTTT
CASSQDRKTFREAFF
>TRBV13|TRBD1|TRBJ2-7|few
TGTGCCAGCAGCCCCCTTGGACAGGGGGGGCACGAGCAGTACTTC
CASSPLGQGGHEQYF
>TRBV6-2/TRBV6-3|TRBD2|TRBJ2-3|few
TGTGCCAGCACCGACCCCAGCGGGGCCTTACATTTT
CASTDPSGALHF
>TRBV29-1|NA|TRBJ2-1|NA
TGCAGCGTTGTCAACAATGAGCAGTTCTTC
CSVVNNEQFF
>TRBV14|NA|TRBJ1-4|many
TGTGCCAGCAGCCCCGGCTTAGGGGCAACAACTAATGAAAAACTGTTTTTT
CASSPGLGATTNEKLFF
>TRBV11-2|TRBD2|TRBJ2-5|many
TGTGCCAGCAGCTTTAGCCTGCGGGAGATCCAAGAGACCCAGTACTTC
CASSFSLREIQETQYF
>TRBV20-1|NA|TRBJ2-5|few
TGCAGTGCTGGAGGCGGACAGCAAGAGACCCAGTACTTC
CSAGGGQQETQYF
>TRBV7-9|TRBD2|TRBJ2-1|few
TGTGCCAGCCGGGAGGGAGGCTACAATGAGCAGTTCTTC
CASREGGYNEQFF
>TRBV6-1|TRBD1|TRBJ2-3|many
TGTGCCAGCAGTGAATCGACAGGGCGGTGGTTGGATACGCAGTATTTT
CASSESTGRWLDTQYF
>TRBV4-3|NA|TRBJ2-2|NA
TGCGCCAGCAGCCAGGAGTTGAACACCGGGGAGCTGTTTTTT
CASSQELNTGELFF
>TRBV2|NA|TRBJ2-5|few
TGTGCCAGCAGTATGGGACTTACACAAGAGACCCAGTACTTC
CASSMGLTQETQYF
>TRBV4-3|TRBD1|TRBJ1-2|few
TGCGCCAGCAGCCACCTGACAGGGGGCGGCAATGGCTACACCTTC
CASSHLTGGGNGYTF
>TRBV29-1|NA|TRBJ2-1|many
TGCAGCGTTGAACCCCAGAACCAACTCCTAGAGGATGAGCAGTTCTTC
CSVEPQNQLLEDEQFF
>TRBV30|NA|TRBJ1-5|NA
TGTGCCTGGAGCCGTAACAGAGGTCGGGGTCAGCCCCAGCATTTT
CAWSRNRGRGQPQHF
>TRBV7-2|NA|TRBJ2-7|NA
TGTGCCAGCAGCCCACGACAGGACGTCTACGAGCAGTACTTC
CASSPRQDVYEQYF
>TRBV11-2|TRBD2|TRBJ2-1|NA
TGTGCCAGCAGCCCCTGGAGGGGAGGGAATGAGCAGTTCTTC
CASSPWRGGNEQFF
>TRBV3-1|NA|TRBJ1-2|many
TGTGCCAGCAGCCAAGACGTCTGGTATGGCTACACCTTC
CASSQDVWYGYTF